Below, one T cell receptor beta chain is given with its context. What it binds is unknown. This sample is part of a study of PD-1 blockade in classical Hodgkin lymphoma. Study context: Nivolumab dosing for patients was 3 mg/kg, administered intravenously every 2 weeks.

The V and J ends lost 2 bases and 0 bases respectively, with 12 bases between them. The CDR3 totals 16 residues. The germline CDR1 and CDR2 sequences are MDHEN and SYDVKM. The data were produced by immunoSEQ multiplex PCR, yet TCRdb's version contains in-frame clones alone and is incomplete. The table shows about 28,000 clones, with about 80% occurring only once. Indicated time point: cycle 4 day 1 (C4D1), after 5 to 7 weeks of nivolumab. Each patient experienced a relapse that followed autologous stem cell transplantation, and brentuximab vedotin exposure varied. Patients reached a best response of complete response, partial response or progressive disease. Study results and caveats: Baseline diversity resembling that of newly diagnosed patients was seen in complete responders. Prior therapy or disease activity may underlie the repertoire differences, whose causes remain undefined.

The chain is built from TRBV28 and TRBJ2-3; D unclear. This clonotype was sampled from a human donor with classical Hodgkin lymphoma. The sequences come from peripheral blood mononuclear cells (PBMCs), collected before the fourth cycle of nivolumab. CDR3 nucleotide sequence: TGTGCCAGCAGTTTAGGGCGCGGAGCTAGCACAGATACGCAGTATTTT. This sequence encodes CASSLGRGASTDTQYF.